This T cell receptor beta chain was recovered during a study of T-cell memory formation after mild COVID-19. This clonotype showed up just once. Antigen specificity is unknown. The germline CDR1 and CDR2 sequences are DFQATT and SNEGSKA (reference sequence). The CDR3 is 15 residues long. Trimming took off 0 bases at V and 2 bases at J, with 14 bases between the two ends. Barcoded TCR alpha and TCR beta cDNA libraries with UMIs came from 5'RACE using constant-segment primers. TCRdb recomputed calls from the 5' RACE reads with MiXCR, one row per CDR3 protein. Here the sample spans fewer than 350,000 distinct CDR3 sequences, about 15% being singletons. Study-level findings and limits: A subset of responding clones appeared in pre-infection memory, suggesting cross-reactive memory joined. Contracting clones from day 15 to 85 had balanced CD4/CD8; later expanders favoured CD4+. CD4+ contracting clones were found mainly in CM and EM, and CD8+ ones in EMRA.

The sequencing input was PBMCs or a T cell subset sorted from them (not recorded which). The sequence came from a young man who had mild COVID-19 (a few samples of this study predate the infection). Cell type and time point are not known. This rearrangement joins TRBV20-1 to TRBJ2-7; TRBD2 is a possible D gene (5 bases). CDR3 amino acids: CSARDELVGTYEQYF. CDR3 nucleotides: TGCAGTGCTAGAGATGAGTTGGTCGGGACCTACGAGCAGTACTTC.